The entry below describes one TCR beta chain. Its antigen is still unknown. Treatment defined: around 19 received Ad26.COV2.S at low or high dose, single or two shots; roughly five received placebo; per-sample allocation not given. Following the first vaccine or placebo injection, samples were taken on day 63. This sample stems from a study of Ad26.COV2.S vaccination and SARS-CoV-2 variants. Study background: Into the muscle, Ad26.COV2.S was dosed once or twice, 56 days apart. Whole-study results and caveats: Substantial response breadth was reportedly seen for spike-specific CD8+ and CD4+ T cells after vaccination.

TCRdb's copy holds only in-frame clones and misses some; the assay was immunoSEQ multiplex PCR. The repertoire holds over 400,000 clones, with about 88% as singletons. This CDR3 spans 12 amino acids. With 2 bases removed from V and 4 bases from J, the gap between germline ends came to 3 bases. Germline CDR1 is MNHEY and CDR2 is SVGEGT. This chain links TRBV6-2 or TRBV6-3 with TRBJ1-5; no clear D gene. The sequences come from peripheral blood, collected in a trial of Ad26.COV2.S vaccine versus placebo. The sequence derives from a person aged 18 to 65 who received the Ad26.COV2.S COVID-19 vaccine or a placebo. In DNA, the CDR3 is TGTGCCAGCAGTTACAGGAATCAGCCCCAGCATTTT. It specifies CASSYRNQPQHF.